The 2 T cell receptor beta chains below were found in one sample sequenced in a study of tumor and adjacent non-tumor tissue in lung cancer. A modified ARM-PCR protocol with three rounds of nested PCR amplified TCRbeta. One entry per CDR3 protein, called by TCRdb with MiXCR from the multiplex PCR reads. This sample has 91,000 or so distinct CDR3 sequences; approximately 65% occur once, and the top ten carry approximately 20%. No cell sorting was done before RNA was extracted from the tissue. Sequencing was done on a sample of lung tumor tissue. The origin of the receptors is a man in his 60s with non-small cell lung cancer.

The J gene is TRBJ2-1, the V gene TRBV20-1; D not resolved. The CDR3 runs 15 residues. V lost 0 bases and J lost 2, with 11 bases in between. The V gene's germline CDR1 is DFQATT and CDR2 SNEGSKA (reference sequence). CDR3 bases: TGCAGTGCTAGAGATCGGAGACGGGCCTACAATGAGCAGTTCTTC. Protein: CSARDRRRAYNEQFF.

Regarding this clonotype: One base away lies a much larger clone, so this may be a sequencing read error. The DNA is omitted, as the CDR3 cannot be located on it reliably, and the CDR3 follows TCRdb's listing. This chain's CDR3 is CASSSSTWAVGLGTHYF. The chain combines TRBV28 with TRBJ2-3; the table calls TRBD1, which could not be checked here. Germline values: CDR1 MDHEN, CDR2 SYDVKM. Ends included, the CDR3 has 17 residues.